A selection of T cell receptor beta chains follows, all from one sample in a study of response to subunit inactivated influenza vaccine. TCRdb reprocessed the RT-PCR reads via MiXCR and lists one record per CDR3 protein. This table holds a few hundred thousand distinct CDR3 sequences, around 15% found once. The specimen was PBMCs from blood, collected approximately 13 days after vaccination. These receptors all come from a man over 45 who received an inactivated influenza vaccine. Both conserved end residues are part of each CDR3. The order of the fields is V gene, D gene, clone size, J gene, CDR3 DNA, CDR3 protein. D genes are given only for firm matches. Size tells how often a clone was seen (once, few, many) or the class of an expanded clone, and some rows leave it out.

V gene: TRBV9; D gene: TRBD1; clone size: few; J gene: TRBJ2-3; CDR3 DNA: TGTGCCAGCAGCGGCGGTGTGGGACAGGGGGCAGATACGCAGTATTTT; CDR3 protein: CASSGGVGQGADTQYF
V gene: TRBV20-1; D gene: -; clone size: many; J gene: TRBJ1-6; CDR3 DNA: TGCAGTGCTAGAGATCCCCAGGTGTGGTCACCCCTCCACTTT; CDR3 protein: CSARDPQVWSPLHF
V gene: TRBV2; D gene: TRBD1; clone size: few; J gene: TRBJ2-2; CDR3 DNA: TGTGCCAGCCAAGGGACAGGTGGCACCGGGGAGCTGTTTTTT; CDR3 protein: CASQGTGGTGELFF
V gene: TRBV5-1; D gene: -; clone size: few; J gene: TRBJ1-2; CDR3 DNA: TGCGCCAGCAGCGGATCCGGGACGGGTAACTATGGCTACACCTTC; CDR3 protein: CASSGSGTGNYGYTF
V gene: TRBV25-1; D gene: TRBD2; clone size: -; J gene: TRBJ2-7; CDR3 DNA: TGTGCCAGCAGTGAGTCGGGGGGGCCATACGAGCAGTACTTC; CDR3 protein: CASSESGGPYEQYF
V gene: TRBV12-3/TRBV12-4; D gene: TRBD1; clone size: many; J gene: TRBJ2-5; CDR3 DNA: TGTGCCAGCAGTTGGCCGGGACAGCAAGAGACCCAGTACTTC; CDR3 protein: CASSWPGQQETQYF
V gene: TRBV11-2; D gene: TRBD2; clone size: few; J gene: TRBJ2-7; CDR3 DNA: TGTGCCAGCAGCCTCGGACTAGCGGGAGGACGAGATTACGAGCAGTACTTC; CDR3 protein: CASSLGLAGGRDYEQYF
V gene: TRBV5-1; D gene: -; clone size: few; J gene: TRBJ2-3; CDR3 DNA: TGCGCCAGCAGCTTGCGACAGGTCGTCACAGATACGCAGTATTTT; CDR3 protein: CASSLRQVVTDTQYF
V gene: TRBV5-1; D gene: TRBD1; clone size: -; J gene: TRBJ1-2; CDR3 DNA: TGCGCCAGCAGCATCTCGACAGGGGCGGAAGGCTACACCTTC; CDR3 protein: CASSISTGAEGYTF
V gene: TRBV4-3; D gene: -; clone size: many; J gene: TRBJ1-1; CDR3 DNA: TGCGCCAGCAGCCAAGATGCGGGACAAGAAGCTTTCTTT; CDR3 protein: CASSQDAGQEAFF
V gene: TRBV18; D gene: -; clone size: few; J gene: TRBJ2-5; CDR3 DNA: TGTGCCAGCTCACCACGAGGAAGTTCTCAAGAGACCCAGTACTTC; CDR3 protein: CASSPRGSSQETQYF
V gene: TRBV2; D gene: TRBD2; clone size: -; J gene: TRBJ2-7; CDR3 DNA: TGTGCCAGACAACTAGCGGGAGGAACCTACGAGCAGTACTTC; CDR3 protein: CARQLAGGTYEQYF
V gene: TRBV7-2; D gene: TRBD1; clone size: few; J gene: TRBJ1-2; CDR3 DNA: TGTGCCAGCAACACAGGGGGAAACTATGGCTACACCTTC; CDR3 protein: CASNTGGNYGYTF
V gene: TRBV11-2; D gene: TRBD2; clone size: -; J gene: TRBJ2-7; CDR3 DNA: TGTGCCAGCAGAGGACTAGTTTCCTACGAGCAGTACTTC; CDR3 protein: CASRGLVSYEQYF
V gene: TRBV7-8; D gene: -; clone size: few; J gene: TRBJ1-6; CDR3 DNA: TGTGCCAGCAGCTTAGCGCTTCAGGGGACACCCCTCCACTTT; CDR3 protein: CASSLALQGTPLHF
V gene: TRBV29-1; D gene: -; clone size: -; J gene: TRBJ2-1; CDR3 DNA: TGCAGCGTTGAGGGTCCGGGGGAGGCATCCTACAATGAGCAGTTCTTC; CDR3 protein: CSVEGPGEASYNEQFF
V gene: TRBV10-3; D gene: -; clone size: -; J gene: TRBJ2-2; CDR3 DNA: TGTGCCATCAGGACGGTACAGAACACCGGGGAGCTGTTTTTT; CDR3 protein: CAIRTVQNTGELFF
V gene: TRBV7-2; D gene: TRBD1; clone size: many; J gene: TRBJ1-1; CDR3 DNA: TGTGCCAGCAGCTTCACAGGGGCGAGAACTGAAGCTTTCTTT; CDR3 protein: CASSFTGARTEAFF
V gene: TRBV19; D gene: TRBD1; clone size: few; J gene: TRBJ1-5; CDR3 DNA: TGTGCCAGTAGCACACGCGGACAGGGACGCAATCAGCCCCAGCATTTT; CDR3 protein: CASSTRGQGRNQPQHF
V gene: TRBV11-2; D gene: -; clone size: few; J gene: TRBJ2-6; CDR3 DNA: TGTGCCAGCAGCCGATATACCCCCTCTGGGCTTGTGACTGGGGCCAACGTCCTGACTTTC; CDR3 protein: CASSRYTPSGLVTGANVLTF
V gene: TRBV6-2/TRBV6-3; D gene: -; clone size: -; J gene: TRBJ2-1; CDR3 DNA: TGTGCCAGCAGTTACTCGATAGGTAGCGCTGTCTCCTACAATGAGCAGTTCTTC; CDR3 protein: CASSYSIGSAVSYNEQFF
V gene: TRBV2; D gene: -; clone size: few; J gene: TRBJ2-1; CDR3 DNA: TGTGCCAGCAGGGCGGACGGGGGACGTCTGAATGAGCAGTTCTTC; CDR3 protein: CASRADGGRLNEQFF
V gene: TRBV2; D gene: TRBD2; clone size: -; J gene: TRBJ2-7; CDR3 DNA: TGTGCCAGCAGGGGACTAGCGGGGCCGGACGAGCAGTACTTC; CDR3 protein: CASRGLAGPDEQYF
V gene: TRBV11-2; D gene: -; clone size: few; J gene: TRBJ1-1; CDR3 DNA: TGTGCCAGCAGCTTAGATCGAGGCAGGTTGAACACTGAAGCTTTCTTT; CDR3 protein: CASSLDRGRLNTEAFF
V gene: TRBV20-1; D gene: TRBD1; clone size: few; J gene: TRBJ2-1; CDR3 DNA: TGCAGTGCTACGGGGACAGCCACCGGGGCTGGCCAAAGGTCCTACAATGAGCAGTTCTTC; CDR3 protein: CSATGTATGAGQRSYNEQFF
V gene: TRBV12-3/TRBV12-4; D gene: -; clone size: many; J gene: TRBJ1-6; CDR3 DNA: TGTGCCAGCAGTTTAGAACAGGGTAATTCACCCCTCCACTTT; CDR3 protein: CASSLEQGNSPLHF
V gene: TRBV20-1; D gene: -; clone size: -; J gene: TRBJ2-7; CDR3 DNA: TGCAGTGCTACACGGAGGCCCGCCTCCTACGAGCGGTACTTC; CDR3 protein: CSATRRPASYERYF
V gene: TRBV10-3; D gene: -; clone size: few; J gene: TRBJ2-1; CDR3 DNA: TGTGCCATCAGTGATGTTACGAGCTCCTACAATGAGCAGTTCTTC; CDR3 protein: CAISDVTSSYNEQFF
V gene: TRBV4-2; D gene: -; clone size: many; J gene: TRBJ2-7; CDR3 DNA: TGTGCCAGCAGCCAAGGGGACCGCTCCTACGAGCAGTACTTC; CDR3 protein: CASSQGDRSYEQYF
V gene: TRBV2; D gene: TRBD2; clone size: -; J gene: TRBJ2-7; CDR3 DNA: TGTGCCAGCAGCGCACTAGCGGGGCGAGGCCACTACGAGCAGTACTTC; CDR3 protein: CASSALAGRGHYEQYF
V gene: TRBV6-5; D gene: -; clone size: few; J gene: TRBJ2-5; CDR3 DNA: TGTGCCAGCAGTTACTCGAACCAGGGAAAGACCCAGTACTTC; CDR3 protein: CASSYSNQGKTQYF
V gene: TRBV12-3/TRBV12-4; D gene: -; clone size: few; J gene: TRBJ2-7; CDR3 DNA: TGTGCCAGCAGTTTAATGAACAACCCCTACGAGCAGTACTTC; CDR3 protein: CASSLMNNPYEQYF
V gene: TRBV6-1; D gene: -; clone size: -; J gene: TRBJ1-3; CDR3 DNA: TGTGCCAGCAGCCGAGAAAAGTCCGTTACTGGAAACACCATATATTTT; CDR3 protein: CASSREKSVTGNTIYF
V gene: TRBV28; D gene: -; clone size: few; J gene: TRBJ1-2; CDR3 DNA: TGTGCCAGCGGCTCAGCAGGGAGCTCAAATGGCTACACCTTC; CDR3 protein: CASGSAGSSNGYTF
V gene: TRBV11-2; D gene: -; clone size: -; J gene: TRBJ2-1; CDR3 DNA: TGTGCCAGCAGCTTAGGCCACCTAGCGCACTCCTACAATGAGCAGTTCTTC; CDR3 protein: CASSLGHLAHSYNEQFF
V gene: TRBV29-1; D gene: -; clone size: few; J gene: TRBJ2-7; CDR3 DNA: TGCAGCGTTGAAATAGCCCTTAGCTCCTACGAGCAGTACTTC; CDR3 protein: CSVEIALSSYEQYF
V gene: TRBV4-3; D gene: TRBD1; clone size: -; J gene: TRBJ1-1; CDR3 DNA: TGCGCCAGCAGTCCCGGGACAGGGTCTCGTCAAGATGAAGCTTTCTTT; CDR3 protein: CASSPGTGSRQDEAFF